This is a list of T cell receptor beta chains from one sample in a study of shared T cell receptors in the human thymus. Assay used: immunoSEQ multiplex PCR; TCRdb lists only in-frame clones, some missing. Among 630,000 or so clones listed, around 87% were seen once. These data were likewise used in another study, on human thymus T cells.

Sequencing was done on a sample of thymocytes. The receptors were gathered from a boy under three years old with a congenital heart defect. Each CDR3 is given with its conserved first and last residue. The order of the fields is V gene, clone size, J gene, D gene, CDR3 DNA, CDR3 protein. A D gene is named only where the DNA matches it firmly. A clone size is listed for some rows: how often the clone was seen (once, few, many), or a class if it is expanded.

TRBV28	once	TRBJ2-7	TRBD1	TGTGCCAGCAGTTTAGGACAGGGAGACTACGAGCAGTACTTC	CASSLGQGDYEQYF
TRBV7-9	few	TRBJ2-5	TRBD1	TGTGCCAGCAGCTCCGACAGGGGAGGAGAGACCCAGTACTTC	CASSSDRGGETQYF
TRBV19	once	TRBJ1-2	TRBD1	TGTGCCAGTAGTTCACGACAGGGGATTGGCTATGGCTACACCTTC	CASSSRQGIGYGYTF
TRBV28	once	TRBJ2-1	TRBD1	TGTGCCAGCACCCAAGGTGGACAGGGCTACAATGAGCAGTTCTTC	CASTQGGQGYNEQFF
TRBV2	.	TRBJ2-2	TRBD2	TGTGCCAGCAGTGAGCGGACTAGCGGGAGACCCGGGGAGCTGTTTTTT	CASSERTSGRPGELFF
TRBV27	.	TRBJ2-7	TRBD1	TGTGCCAGCAGTACGGGACAGACCTACGAGCAGTACTTC	CASSTGQTYEQYF
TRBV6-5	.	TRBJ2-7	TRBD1	TGTGCTGCCGCACGCAGGGGGCGTTTTGAGCAGTACTTC	CAAARRGRFEQYF
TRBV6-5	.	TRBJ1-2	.	TGTGCCAGCAGTTACTCGGATCAGAGGGGCTACACCTTC	CASSYSDQRGYTF
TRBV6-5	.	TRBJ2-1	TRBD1	TGTGCCAGCAGTTACCGGGGACAGCCTGAAAATGAGCAGTTCTTC	CASSYRGQPENEQFF
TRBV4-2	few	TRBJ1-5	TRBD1	TGTGCCAGCAGCCAAAACAGCTCGGGACAGAGAAAAAAGAAAGATCAGCCCCAGCATTTT	CASSQNSSGQRKKKDQPQHF
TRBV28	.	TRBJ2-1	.	TGTGCCAGCAGTTCCCCGACTAGTTGGGCCTACAATGAGCAGTTCTTC	CASSSPTSWAYNEQFF
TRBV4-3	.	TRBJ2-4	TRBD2	TGCGCCAGCAGCCAAGATCGAACTAGCGGGGGTATAGCCAAAAACATTCAGTACTTC	CASSQDRTSGGIAKNIQYF
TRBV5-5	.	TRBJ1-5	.	TGTGCCAGCAGCTTGGGTAGGGGCCAACAGCCCCAGCATTTT	CASSLGRGQQPQHF
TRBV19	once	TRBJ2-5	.	TGTGCCAGTAGAGGGACTCCCAAGGAGACCCAGTACTTC	CASRGTPKETQYF